This T cell receptor (beta chain) derives from a study of T-cell memory formation after mild COVID-19. At the level of the study: TCR clusters were largely donor specific.

For this clonotype: Its antigen is still unknown.

TCRdb independently ran MiXCR on the 5' RACE reads; one entry per CDR3 protein. Among about 200,000 distinct CDR3 sequences listed, more than 8% were seen once. Study findings and constraints: CD4+ contracting clones were found mainly in CM and EM, and CD8+ ones in EMRA. Later expanders leaned CD4+, whereas day 15 to 85 contracting clones were balanced CD4/CD8. Pre-infection memory showed some responding clones, and this suggested that cross-reactive memory joined.

Sequencing was performed on PBMCs or a T cell subset sorted from them (not recorded which). The receptor was derived from a man aged 18 to 30 who had mild COVID-19 (a few samples of this study predate the infection). Cell type and time point are not known.

The CDR3 nucleotides are TGTGCCAGCAGCCTGGACAGGGGGCGCTTCAATGAGCAGTTCTTC. Its protein product is CASSLDRGRFNEQFF. The rearrangement uses TRBV11-1 and TRBJ2-1, with 11 bases that match TRBD1. Germline assignment: CDR1 SGHAT and CDR2 FQDESV (reference sequence). The CDR3 spans 15 residues. V trimming: 5 bases; J trimming: 6 bases; junction bases outside the gene matches: 6.